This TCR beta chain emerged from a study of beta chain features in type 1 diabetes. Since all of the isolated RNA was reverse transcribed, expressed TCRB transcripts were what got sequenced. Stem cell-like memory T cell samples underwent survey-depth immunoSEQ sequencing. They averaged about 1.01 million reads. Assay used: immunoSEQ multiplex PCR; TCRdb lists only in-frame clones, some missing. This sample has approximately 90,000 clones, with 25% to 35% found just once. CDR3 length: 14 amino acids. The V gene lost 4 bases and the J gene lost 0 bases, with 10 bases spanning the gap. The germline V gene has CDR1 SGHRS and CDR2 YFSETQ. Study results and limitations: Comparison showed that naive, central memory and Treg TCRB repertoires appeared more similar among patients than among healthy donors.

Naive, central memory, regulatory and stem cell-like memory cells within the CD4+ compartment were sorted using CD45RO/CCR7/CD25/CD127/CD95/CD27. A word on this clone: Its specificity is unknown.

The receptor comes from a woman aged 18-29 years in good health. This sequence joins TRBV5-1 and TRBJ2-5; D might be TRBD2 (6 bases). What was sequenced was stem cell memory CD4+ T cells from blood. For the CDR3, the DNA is TGCGCCAGCAGCGCTCGGGACTACCAAGAGACCCAGTACTTC. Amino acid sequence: CASSARDYQETQYF.